These T cell receptor beta chains were read from a single sample in a study of T cell responses to AZD1222 COVID-19 vaccine. Assay: immunoSEQ multiplex PCR; the TCRdb copy retains only in-frame clones and omits some. The sample includes 170,000 or so clones, 90% of them seen just once. The starting material was peripheral blood, obtained on day 0 of AZD1222 vaccination. The source is an adult in good health. CDR3s include the opening cysteine and the closing phenylalanine or tryptophan. Fields, in order: V gene, clone size, J gene, D gene, CDR3 DNA, CDR3 protein. A D gene is named only where the DNA matches it firmly. Only some rows state a clone size, as once, few, many or a class for expanded clones.

V gene: TRBV7-2; clone size: -; J gene: TRBJ2-5; D gene: TRBD2; CDR3 DNA: TGTGCCAGCAGCTTAGTGGTTACTAGCGGGGGGGCCTCCAGAGAGACCCAGTACTTC; CDR3 protein: CASSLVVTSGGASRETQYF
V gene: TRBV28; clone size: -; J gene: TRBJ2-3; D gene: -; CDR3 DNA: TGTGCCAGCAGAAATCAGGGCTTAATAGATACGCAGTATTTT; CDR3 protein: CASRNQGLIDTQYF
V gene: TRBV19; clone size: once; J gene: TRBJ1-4; D gene: -; CDR3 DNA: TGTGCCAGTAGTACGTCAGGGGAAGGCGGAAAACTGTTTTTT; CDR3 protein: CASSTSGEGGKLFF
V gene: TRBV4-3; clone size: -; J gene: TRBJ2-7; D gene: -; CDR3 DNA: TGCGCCAGCAGCCAAGATCCCACAGGAAGTCTGTACGAGCAGTACTTC; CDR3 protein: CASSQDPTGSLYEQYF
V gene: TRBV2; clone size: -; J gene: TRBJ1-2; D gene: TRBD1; CDR3 DNA: TGTGCCAGCACACTAACAGGGGGTAGGGGCTACACCTTC; CDR3 protein: CASTLTGGRGYTF
V gene: TRBV6-1; clone size: -; J gene: TRBJ1-1; D gene: -; CDR3 DNA: TGTGCCAGCAGTGAACCCTACCAGGGCTCGAACACTGAAGCTTTCTTT; CDR3 protein: CASSEPYQGSNTEAFF
V gene: TRBV6-5; clone size: -; J gene: TRBJ1-3; D gene: -; CDR3 DNA: TGTGCCAGCAGTTACTCAGGCCTCCGCTCTGGAAACACCATATATTTT; CDR3 protein: CASSYSGLRSGNTIYF
V gene: TRBV23-1; clone size: once; J gene: TRBJ1-1; D gene: -; CDR3 DNA: TGCGCCAGCAGTCAACGGCAGTTGAACACTGAAGCTTTCTTT; CDR3 protein: CASSQRQLNTEAFF
V gene: TRBV19; clone size: -; J gene: TRBJ2-3; D gene: -; CDR3 DNA: TGTGCCAGTAGTATAAGTGGGGGGGCTCGGGCAGATACGCAGTATTTT; CDR3 protein: CASSISGGARADTQYF
V gene: TRBV9; clone size: few; J gene: TRBJ2-3; D gene: -; CDR3 DNA: TGTGCCAGCAGCCCCAGAGGACCCAGAGAAGGTCCAGATACGCAGTATTTT; CDR3 protein: CASSPRGPREGPDTQYF
V gene: TRBV24-1; clone size: once; J gene: TRBJ1-2; D gene: -; CDR3 DNA: TGTGCCACCAGTGATGGGGCGCCCGCCCTCTATGGCTACACCTTC; CDR3 protein: CATSDGAPALYGYTF
V gene: TRBV29-1; clone size: -; J gene: TRBJ1-6; D gene: -; CDR3 DNA: TGCAGCGTCCTAGACAGCAACACCTATAATTCACCCCTCCACTTT; CDR3 protein: CSVLDSNTYNSPLHF
V gene: TRBV14; clone size: -; J gene: TRBJ2-7; D gene: -; CDR3 DNA: TGTGCCAGCAGCCAAGAGGGGTACGAGCAGTACTTC; CDR3 protein: CASSQEGYEQYF
V gene: TRBV28; clone size: -; J gene: TRBJ1-1; D gene: TRBD1; CDR3 DNA: TGTGCCAGCAGTTTCGGGACAGTGAACACTGAAGCTTTCTTT; CDR3 protein: CASSFGTVNTEAFF
V gene: TRBV5-5; clone size: -; J gene: TRBJ2-2; D gene: TRBD1; CDR3 DNA: TGTGCCAGCAGCCCTCGGACAGGGGGCACCGGGGAGCTGTTTTTT; CDR3 protein: CASSPRTGGTGELFF
V gene: TRBV4-3; clone size: -; J gene: TRBJ1-1; D gene: -; CDR3 DNA: TGCGCCAGCAGCCAAGGGGGAGGGGAAGAGTCTTTTCGTACTGAAGCTTTCTTT; CDR3 protein: CASSQGGGEESFRTEAFF
V gene: TRBV2; clone size: -; J gene: TRBJ2-1; D gene: -; CDR3 DNA: TGTGCCAGCAGTGAAGTTCCTACCAGACACAATGAGCAGTTCTTC; CDR3 protein: CASSEVPTRHNEQFF
V gene: TRBV7-9; clone size: -; J gene: TRBJ1-3; D gene: -; CDR3 DNA: TGTGCCAGCAGCTTAGATCGTCGGCAGGGTCGGGCCTCTGGAAACACCATATATTTT; CDR3 protein: CASSLDRRQGRASGNTIYF
V gene: TRBV28; clone size: -; J gene: TRBJ1-3; D gene: -; CDR3 DNA: TGTGCCAGCAGTTCCGGAGAGTCTGATAGAAACACCATATATTTT; CDR3 protein: CASSSGESDRNTIYF
V gene: TRBV6-1; clone size: -; J gene: TRBJ2-7; D gene: -; CDR3 DNA: TGTGCCAGCAGTCTTTCTACCTACGAGCAGTACTTC; CDR3 protein: CASSLSTYEQYF
V gene: TRBV19; clone size: -; J gene: TRBJ2-2; D gene: TRBD1; CDR3 DNA: TGTGCCAGTAGTCAATCCGGGACAGGGGGGGCCGGGGAGCTGTTTTTT; CDR3 protein: CASSQSGTGGAGELFF
V gene: TRBV5-6; clone size: few; J gene: TRBJ1-2; D gene: -; CDR3 DNA: TGTGCCAGCAACCGCCCGGACTATGGCTACACCTTC; CDR3 protein: CASNRPDYGYTF